The rows below give T cell receptor beta chains drawn from one sample of a study of control samples from healthy donors and cancer patients. TCRdb's copy holds only in-frame clones and misses some; the assay was immunoSEQ multiplex PCR. The table lists 100,000 to 150,000 clones, around 92% of them singletons. Sequencing used blood. The receptors shown here come from a woman between 50 and 59 years old in good health. Both conserved end residues are part of each CDR3.

CDR3: CASSLSGRGTDTQYF; V: TRBV7-2; J: TRBJ2-3
CDR3: CASSKGTKGAPQPQHF; V: TRBV2; J: TRBJ1-5
CDR3: CASTTDSEAFF; V: TRBV2; J: TRBJ1-1
CDR3: CASIPMPGIGYGYTF; V: TRBV6-5; J: TRBJ1-2
CDR3: CASSKRLPSYNEQFF; V: TRBV6-5; J: TRBJ2-1
CDR3: CASSVAGEGNEQFF; V: TRBV11-2; J: TRBJ2-1
CDR3: CASSQDGGEETQYF; V: TRBV4-2; J: TRBJ2-5
CDR3: CASSSLGTTYEQYF; V: TRBV6-6; J: TRBJ2-7
CDR3: CASSLEGGRDQPQHF; V: TRBV11-2; J: TRBJ1-5
CDR3: CASRSPEGRNSPLHF; V: TRBV28; J: TRBJ1-6
CDR3: CASNQGRDQPQHF; V: TRBV19; J: TRBJ1-5
CDR3: CAWSRSGAHPRIEQYF; V: TRBV30; J: TRBJ2-7
CDR3: CASSLGLAAYEQYF; V: TRBV27; J: TRBJ2-7
CDR3: CASSGTGDNSPLHF; V: TRBV18; J: TRBJ1-6
CDR3: CSVEAGTRLGGLFF; V: TRBV29-1; J: TRBJ2-2
CDR3: CASSLEQGAEAFF; V: TRBV5-1; J: TRBJ1-1
CDR3: CASSPLDQNTGELFF; V: TRBV18; J: TRBJ2-2
CDR3: CASSVTGTLRGDEKLFF; V: TRBV5-1; J: TRBJ1-4
CDR3: CASSLIGLALSSYNEQFF; V: TRBV7-6; J: TRBJ2-1
CDR3: CASSLVGSTTPYEQYF; V: TRBV7-6; J: TRBJ2-7
CDR3: CASSRMLWGGELFF; V: TRBV2; J: TRBJ2-2
CDR3: CASSEGGGSSYEQYF; V: TRBV6-1; J: TRBJ2-7
CDR3: CASSPFLGGVNTEAFF; V: TRBV5-4; J: TRBJ1-1
CDR3: CASSPLSGVETQYF; V: TRBV18; J: TRBJ2-5
CDR3: CASSLGRGYTF; V: TRBV4-1; J: TRBJ1-2
CDR3: CASSAPSLSEQYF; V: TRBV2; J: TRBJ2-7
CDR3: CASSLGTKGTQYF; V: TRBV3-1/TRBV3-2; J: TRBJ2-5
CDR3: CASSLRAGYTF; V: TRBV5-6; J: TRBJ1-2
CDR3: CASSLGWTSVVYEQYF; V: TRBV5-1; J: TRBJ2-7
CDR3: CASSEAEVRANVLTF; V: TRBV6-1; J: TRBJ2-6
CDR3: CASSVSPGGADGTEAFF; V: TRBV9; J: TRBJ1-1
CDR3: CASSKDRNTEAFF; V: TRBV6-5; J: TRBJ1-1
CDR3: CASSQRTTEAFF; V: TRBV3-1/TRBV3-2; J: TRBJ1-1
CDR3: CASSAGAGSRGNTEAFF; V: TRBV2; J: TRBJ1-1
CDR3: CASSSGLAGGGNTGELFF; V: TRBV7-9; J: TRBJ2-2
CDR3: CASSEVLTVNYGYTF; V: TRBV6-1; J: TRBJ1-2
CDR3: CASSLEHNSPLHF; V: TRBV7-8; J: TRBJ1-6
CDR3: CASSSEGSSPDTQYF; V: TRBV5-1; J: TRBJ2-3
CDR3: CASSHPTGGPGYTF; V: TRBV4-1; J: TRBJ1-2
CDR3: CASSPAGFGGETQYF; V: TRBV7-7; J: TRBJ2-5
CDR3: CASLLAGNYEQYF; V: TRBV6-5; J: TRBJ2-7
CDR3: CASSLGRSTDTQYF; V: TRBV13; J: TRBJ2-3
CDR3: CAWANTEAFF; V: TRBV30; J: TRBJ1-1
CDR3: CASSTPGGMVHQPQHF; V: TRBV19; J: TRBJ1-5
CDR3: CASSPGTDSSYGYTF; V: TRBV18; J: TRBJ1-2